This entry lists 22 T cell receptor beta chains sequenced from one sample in a study of blood T cell repertoires in COVID-19. Only in-frame clones appear in the TCRdb table, and some are missing; sequencing was by immunoSEQ multiplex PCR. The sample includes fewer than 500,000 clones, around 90% of them seen just once. Sequenced sample: peripheral blood. Receptor source: a young man with COVID-19, enrolled during active disease.

The rearrangement links TRBV2 to TRBJ2-1; 11 nucleotides line up with TRBD2. This CDR3 has 15 amino acids. The V gene's germline CDR1 is SNHLY and CDR2 FYNNEI. The ends lost 10 bases at V and 3 bases at J; junction bases unmatched: 8. The CDR3 region is CATKVLAGGYNEQFF. The CDR3 region has the DNA TGTGCCACGAAGGTTCTAGCGGGGGGCTACAATGAGCAGTTCTTC.

The rearrangement joins TRBV7-9 to TRBJ2-5, with D possibly matching TRBD2 (6 bases). Trimming removed 1 base at V and 0 bases at J, with 15 bases between. CDR1 SEHNR and CDR2 FQNEAQ come from the germline V gene (reference sequence). This CDR3 region has 17 residues. The CDR3 DNA reads TGTGCCAGCAGCTTAGGAGCGGGTGATGGGTACCAAGAGACCCAGTACTTC. As protein: CASSLGAGDGYQETQYF. Complete variable domain (other parts from reference TRBV7-9 and TRBJ2-5): DTGVSQNPRHKITKRGQNVTFRCDPISEHNRLYWYRQTLGQGPEFLTYFQNEAQLEKSRLLSDRFSAERPKGSFSTLEIQRTEQGDSAMYLCASSLGAGDGYQETQYFGPGTRLLVL.

The V and J genes are TRBV5-1 and TRBJ1-6, with TRBD1 identical over 9 bases. CDR3 length equals 16 residues. Germline V gene sequence: CDR1 SGHRS, CDR2 YFSETQ. V gave up 3 bases and J gave up 9 bases; unmatched junction bases: 10. The chain's CDR3 is CASSWGATGGSSPLHF. The CDR3 DNA is TGCGCCAGCAGCTGGGGGGCGACAGGGGGTAGTTCACCCCTCCACTTT.

This rearrangement joins TRBV5-4 to TRBJ2-3; a weak D match, TRBD2 (5 bases). Germline lookup yields CDR1 SGHNT and CDR2 YYREEE (reference sequence). The CDR3 sequence is 15 residues long. The V end lost 9 bases, the J end lost 0 bases, and 17 bases lay between the germline ends. Here the CDR3 reads CATYWLGGSTDTQYF. In nucleotides, the CDR3 is TGTGCCACCTACTGGTTAGGCGGGAGCACAGATACGCAGTATTTT.

The V and J genes are TRBV2 and TRBJ1-1; D is uncertain. The CDR3 runs 13 residues. Per germline, CDR1 SNHLY and CDR2 FYNNEI. Between the trimmed V and J ends, which lost 5 bases and 1 base, there was a span of 8 bases. The CDR3 DNA reads as TGTGCCAGCAGTACAGAGCCGAACACTGAAGCTTTCTTT. This sequence encodes CASSTEPNTEAFF. Filled out from reference TRBV2 and TRBJ1-1, the complete variable domain reads EPEVTQTPSHQVTQMGQEVILRCVPISNHLYFYWYRQILGQKVEFLVSFYNNEISEKSEIFDDQFSVERPDGSNFTLKIRSTKLEDSAMYFCASSTEPNTEAFFGQGTRLTVV.

The CDR3 nucleotides are TGCGCCAGCAGCTTTAGCGGGGGGGCCGGGGAGACCCAGTACTTC. It yields the protein CASSFSGGAGETQYF. The V and J genes are TRBV5-1 and TRBJ2-5; 11 positions match TRBD2. CDR1 SGHRS and CDR2 YFSETQ come from the germline V gene. With 2 bases clipped from V and 5 bases from J, the junction kept 5 bases outside the gene matches. This CDR3 region has 15 residues.

This chain uses TRBV11-3 with TRBJ2-5, with 10 bases fitting TRBD2. The CDR3 has 19 residues. Trimming cost V 3 bases and J 3 bases; bases outside gene matches: 16. Germline V gene lookup returns CDR1 SGHNT and CDR2 YENEEA. CDR3 DNA sequence: TGTGCCAGCAGCTTGAAAGGACCTCGCGGGACTAGCGCCAAAGAGACCCAGTACTTC. Encoded protein: CASSLKGPRGTSAKETQYF.

V is TRBV12-5 and J is TRBJ2-7; tentatively, D is TRBD1 (5 bases). The CDR3 is made up of 15 amino acids. Germline V lookup: CDR1 LGHNT, CDR2 FRNRAP. V gave up 2 bases and J gave up 0 bases, with 11 bases separating them. The CDR3 DNA reads TGTGCTAGTGGTTTGTCCTTGGACATCTCCTACGAGCAGTACTTC. Translation gives CASGLSLDISYEQYF.

This sequence joins TRBV15 and TRBJ2-1, with D possibly TRBD2 on 5 matching bases. The CDR3 contains 15 residues. Trimming cost V 0 bases and J 7 bases, with 13 bases left between them. Germline values: CDR1 LNHNV, CDR2 YYDKDF (reference sequence). The CDR3 DNA follows: TGTGCCACCAGCAGAGATTTAGGCCCGGGGAATGAGCAGTTCTTC. It encodes CATSRDLGPGNEQFF.

The rearrangement joins TRBV10-2 to TRBJ1-1; possible D gene TRBD1, 6 bases. Germline lookup yields CDR1 WSHSY and CDR2 SAAADI. V lost 6 bases and J 1 base, leaving 9 bases between the germline ends. This CDR3 region has 13 residues. The CDR3 sequence: CASRRTENTEAFF. The CDR3 DNA reads TGCGCCAGCAGACGGACAGAGAACACTGAAGCTTTCTTT.

V usage is TRBV11-3 and J usage is TRBJ2-7, with D possibly TRBD2 on 6 matching bases. The CDR3 is made up of 14 amino acids. The germline V gene encodes CDR1 SGHNT and CDR2 YENEEA. The V gene lost 9 bases and the J gene lost 2 bases, with 17 bases spanning the gap. In DNA, the CDR3 is TGTGCCAGTGGGGGGTTTTCTCGCACCTACGAGCAGTACTTC. This encodes CASGGFSRTYEQYF.

The V and J genes are TRBV2 and TRBJ2-4; possibly TRBD1 for D (6 bases). The CDR3 contains 14 residues. With 3 bases removed from V and 3 bases from J, the gap between germline ends came to 9 bases. Germline loops: CDR1 SNHLY, CDR2 FYNNEI. Here the CDR3 reads CASSDSGVKNIQYF. The CDR3 DNA sequence: TGTGCCAGCAGTGACTCAGGGGTCAAAAACATTCAGTACTTC.

The chain combines TRBV9 with TRBJ2-7; 7 positions agree with TRBD1. Per germline, CDR1 SGDLS and CDR2 YYNGEE. Germline trimming cut 6 bases from V and 2 bases from J; bases unmatched to any gene: 5. The CDR3 spans 13 residues. The CDR3 region is CASNTQGAYEQYF. CDR3 DNA sequence: TGTGCCAGCAACACTCAGGGGGCCTACGAGCAGTACTTC.

The chain is built from TRBV11-3 and TRBJ2-1; 9 positions agree with TRBD2. The CDR3 spans 16 residues. Unmatched junction bases numbered 14, after V lost 5 bases and J lost 9 bases. The germline gives CDR1 SGHNT, CDR2 YENEEA. The CDR3 DNA is TGTGCCAGCAGCCCCCCCGGAGGGACTAGCTTCACTGAGCAGTTCTTC. This sequence encodes CASSPPGGTSFTEQFF.

This chain links TRBV7-9 with TRBJ1-3; TRBD1 agrees at 9 bases. Germline-derived CDR1 and CDR2 are SEHNR and FQNEAQ (reference sequence). The CDR3 sequence is 17 residues long. With V trimmed by 5 bases and J by 1 base, 9 bases remained unmatched. CDR3 DNA: TGTGCCAGCAGCATAGGACAGGGGATCTCTTCTGGAAACACCATATATTTT. Amino acids: CASSIGQGISSGNTIYF.

This clone was recorded only once. The chain carries TRBV19 and TRBJ2-7; the D gene is possibly TRBD2 (5 bases). Trimming took off 1 base at V and 2 bases at J, with 15 bases between the two ends. The CDR3 runs 16 residues. Per the germline V gene, CDR1 is LNHDA and CDR2 is SQIVND (reference sequence). CDR3 in amino acids: CASSIVGVRATYEQYF. For the CDR3, the DNA is TGTGCCAGTAGTATAGTTGGCGTGAGGGCCACCTACGAGCAGTACTTC. Based on the CDR3 plus reference TRBV19 and TRBJ2-7, the full variable domain is DGGITQSPKYLFRKEGQNVTLSCEQNLNHDAMYWYRQDPGQGLRLIYYSQIVNDFQKGDIAEGYSVSREKKESFPLTVTSAQKNPTAFYLCASSIVGVRATYEQYFGPGTRLTVT.

The rearrangement joins TRBV28 to TRBJ2-7; 8 nucleotides line up with TRBD1. Germline V lookup: CDR1 MDHEN, CDR2 SYDVKM. The CDR3 totals 15 residues. V trimming: 4 bases; J trimming: 0 bases; junction bases outside the gene matches: 5. CDR3 protein: CASSWDRTSSYEQYF. The CDR3 coding sequence is TGTGCCAGCAGTTGGGACAGGACCAGCTCCTACGAGCAGTACTTC.

This chain links TRBV11-3 with TRBJ1-4, with 10 bases lining up with TRBD1. This CDR3 spans 16 amino acids. The V gene's germline CDR1 is SGHNT and CDR2 YENEEA. The ends lost 10 bases at V and 1 base at J; junction bases unmatched: 9. This chain's CDR3 is CANRTGGWGTNEKLFF. In nucleotides, the CDR3 is TGTGCCAACCGGACAGGGGGTTGGGGAACTAATGAAAAACTGTTTTTT.

The chain is built from TRBV7-8 and TRBJ1-1; D gene unclear. Germline V gene lookup returns CDR1 SGHVS and CDR2 FQNEAQ. V gave up 1 base and J gave up 7 bases, with 13 bases separating them. The CDR3 runs to 14 residues. CDR3 sequence reads: CASSLVLAENEAFF. CDR3 sequence (DNA): TGTGCCAGCAGCTTAGTACTTGCGGAGAATGAAGCTTTCTTT.

V gene TRBV18 combines with J gene TRBJ1-2, with D perhaps matching TRBD1 (6 bases). With 3 bases removed from V and 7 bases from J, the gap between germline ends came to 12 bases. The CDR3 loop spans 13 amino acids. CDR1 and CDR2 from the germline V gene are KGHSH and LQKENI. The CDR3 sequence: CASSPPGVRGYTF. Written as DNA, the CDR3 is TGTGCCAGCTCACCTCCAGGGGTCCGTGGCTACACCTTC.

This clone was seen a few times. The rearrangement links TRBV6-1 to TRBJ2-3; TRBD2 matches 10 bases. CDR1 MNHNS and CDR2 SASEGT come from the germline V gene. The CDR3 covers 15 residues. Trimming took 2 bases from V and 2 from J; bases not matched to a gene: 1. CDR3 sequence: CASSELAGATDTQYF. The CDR3 DNA is TGTGCCAGCAGTGAACTAGCGGGGGCCACAGATACGCAGTATTTT.

Remarks on this clone: Other DNA sequences in the same sample also yield this CDR3. The rearrangement links TRBV24-1 to TRBJ2-7; no clear D. Germline lookup yields CDR1 KGHDR and CDR2 SFDVKD. The CDR3 loop spans 11 amino acids. With 5 bases removed from V and 3 bases from J, the gap between germline ends came to 4 bases. The CDR3 is CATSAGYEQYF. CDR3 DNA: TGTGCCACCAGTGCCGGCTACGAGCAGTACTTC.